A single sample gave rise to the 4 T cell receptor beta chains below, sequenced in a study of regulatory T cells in long-lasting Graves disease. Arm-PCR with iRepertoire HTBI primers amplified the CDR3 regions for these TCR beta libraries. Each CDR3 protein is one row after TCRdb ran MiXCR on the multiplex PCR reads. The sample lists 440,000 or so distinct CDR3 sequences; 14% to 15% were seen once. Specified time point: newly diagnosed GD, antithyroid drugs for less than 3 months. From PBMCs, RNA was extracted and then used to make the TCR library. Separately, the same data were catalogued under a study of T cells in Graves' hyperthyroidism and ophthalmopathy.

The sequencing here drew on peripheral blood mononuclear cells (PBMCs), taken at new diagnosis, from a patient treated with antithyroid drugs. The source is a woman in her 30s with Graves disease.

This clonotype was seen more than once but under ten times. The chain recombines TRBV6-5 with TRBJ2-1, with D perhaps assigned TRBD1 or TRBD2 (6 bases each). The germline V and J ends were trimmed by 2 bases and 6 bases, with 17 bases remaining between them. Germline V gives CDR1 MNHEY, CDR2 SVGAGI. This CDR3 is 16 amino acids long. For the CDR3, the DNA is TGTGCCAGCAGTTACATCATAGGGGGGCGCCGCAATGAGCAGTTCTTC. Residues: CASSYIIGGRRNEQFF.

This clonotype was recorded a few times. The chain joins TRBV7-6 to TRBJ2-1, with D possibly matching TRBD1 (5 bases). Per germline, CDR1 SGHVS and CDR2 FNYEAQ. CDR3 length equals 15 residues. V was pared by 2 bases and J by 3 bases, with 11 bases between. The CDR3 region has the DNA TGTGCCAGCAGCTTACAGGGTAGTGTCTACAATGAGCAGTTCTTC. Amino acid sequence: CASSLQGSVYNEQFF. Filled out from reference TRBV7-6 and TRBJ2-1, the complete variable domain reads GAGVSQSPRYKVTKRGQDVALRCDPISGHVSLYWYRQALGQGPEFLTYFNYEAQQDKSGLPNDRFSAERPEGSISTLTIQRTEQRDSAMYRCASSLQGSVYNEQFFGPGTRLTVL.

The chain combines TRBV24-1 with TRBJ1-5; D remains ambiguous. The CDR3 covers 13 residues. V was pared by 9 bases and J by 3 bases, with 11 bases between. Germline V gene sequence: CDR1 KGHDR, CDR2 SFDVKD. The CDR3 protein is CATADGDNQPQHF. The CDR3 bases are TGTGCCACCGCGGACGGGGACAATCAGCCCCAGCATTTT.

The chain's CDR3 is CASSSGLAGDMDTQYF. The CDR3 nucleotides are TGTGCCAGCAGCTCGGGACTAGCGGGAGACATGGATACGCAGTATTTT. V usage is TRBV5-4 and J usage is TRBJ2-3; TRBD2 aligns across 14 bases. Unmatched junction bases numbered 6, after V lost 3 bases and J lost 6 bases. The germline gives CDR1 SGHNT, CDR2 YYREEE (reference sequence). The CDR3 totals 16 residues.